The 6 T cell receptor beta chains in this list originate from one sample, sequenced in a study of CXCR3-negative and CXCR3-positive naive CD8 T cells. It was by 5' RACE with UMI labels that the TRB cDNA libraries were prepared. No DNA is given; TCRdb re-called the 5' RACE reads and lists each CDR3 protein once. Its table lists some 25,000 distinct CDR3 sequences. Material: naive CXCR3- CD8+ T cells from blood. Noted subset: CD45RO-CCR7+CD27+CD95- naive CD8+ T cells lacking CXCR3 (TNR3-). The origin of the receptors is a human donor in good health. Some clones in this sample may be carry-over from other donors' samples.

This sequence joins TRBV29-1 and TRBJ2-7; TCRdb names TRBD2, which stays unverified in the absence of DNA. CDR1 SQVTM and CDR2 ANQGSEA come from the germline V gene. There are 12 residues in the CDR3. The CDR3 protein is CSVAGTAGEQYF.

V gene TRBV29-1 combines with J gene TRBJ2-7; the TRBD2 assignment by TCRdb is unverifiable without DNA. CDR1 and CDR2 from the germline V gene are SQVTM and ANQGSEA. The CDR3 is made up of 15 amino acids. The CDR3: CSVELAGRNLYEQYF.

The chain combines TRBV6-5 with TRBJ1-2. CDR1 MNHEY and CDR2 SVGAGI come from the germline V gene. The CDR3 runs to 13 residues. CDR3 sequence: CASSYTTLGGYTF.

The CDR3 here is CSVEGNGETQYF. This rearrangement joins TRBV29-1 to TRBJ2-5. Looked up from germline, CDR1 is SQVTM and CDR2 is ANQGSEA. The CDR3 is made up of 12 amino acids. The full variable domain, completed using reference TRBV29-1 and TRBJ2-5, is SAVISQKPSRDICQRGTSLTIQCQVDSQVTMMFWYRQQPGQSLTLIATANQGSEATYESGFVIDKFPISRPNLTFSTLTVSNMSPEDSSIYLCSVEGNGETQYFGPGTRLLVL.

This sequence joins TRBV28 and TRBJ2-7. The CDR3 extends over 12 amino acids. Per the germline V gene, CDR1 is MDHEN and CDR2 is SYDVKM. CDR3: CASRGVSYEQYF.

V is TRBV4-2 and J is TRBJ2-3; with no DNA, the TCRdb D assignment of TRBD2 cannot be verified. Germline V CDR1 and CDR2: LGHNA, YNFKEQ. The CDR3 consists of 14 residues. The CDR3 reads CASSGTSDTDTQYF.